A selection of T cell receptor beta chains follows, all from one sample in a study of Ad26.COV2.S vaccination and SARS-CoV-2 variants. Here immunoSEQ multiplex PCR was the method, and the copy in TCRdb shows in-frame clones only, minus some. This table holds 350,000 to 500,000 clones, 88% found once. The sample here was peripheral blood, taken in a trial of Ad26.COV2.S vaccine versus placebo. The receptor source for this set is a person aged 18 to 65 who received the Ad26.COV2.S COVID-19 vaccine or a placebo. CDR3s include the opening cysteine and the closing phenylalanine or tryptophan. A D gene is named only where the DNA matches it firmly.

d_call	v_call	j_call	cdr3_length	cdr3_nt	cdr3_aa
.	TRBV7-2	TRBJ2-3	14	TGTGCCAGCAGCCCGGGGGCCAGCACAGATACGCAGTATTTT	CASSPGASTDTQYF
.	TRBV19	TRBJ1-1	13	TGTGCCAGTAGTTCGGGGGGAGCCACTGAAGCTTTCTTT	CASSSGGATEAFF
.	TRBV7-2	TRBJ2-2	13	TGTGCCAGCAGCTTAGAGGCCACCGGGGAGCTGTTTTTT	CASSLEATGELFF
TRBD2	TRBV6-5	TRBJ2-5	13	TGTGCCAGCAAACGGGGGGGAACAGAGACCCAGTACTTC	CASKRGGTETQYF
.	TRBV2	TRBJ1-2	14	TGTGCCAGCAGCAACCAGCCTTCTAACTATGGCTACACCTTC	CASSNQPSNYGYTF
.	TRBV9	TRBJ1-4	15	TGTGCCAGCAGCGTCAGTCAGGCCCCACGGGAAAAACTGTTTTTT	CASSVSQAPREKLFF
.	TRBV19	TRBJ2-2	16	TGTGCCAGTAGTAGAGATCGACAGGATAGTGACGGGGAGCTGTTTTTT	CASSRDRQDSDGELFF
.	TRBV7-2	TRBJ2-3	16	TGTGCCAGCAGCTTAGCTGGGGGCCCGAGCACAGATACGCAGTATTTT	CASSLAGGPSTDTQYF
.	TRBV4-1	TRBJ2-3	16	TGCGCCAGCAGCCGGTCGCCGGTGGGGGAGAGAGATACGCAGTATTTT	CASSRSPVGERDTQYF
.	TRBV6-5	TRBJ2-2	14	TGTGCCAGCAGTTATGACGGTGACACCGGGGAGCTGTTTTTT	CASSYDGDTGELFF
.	TRBV5-1	TRBJ2-1	14	TGCGCCAGCAGCACGGGGACTGGTCACAATGAGCAGTTCTTC	CASSTGTGHNEQFF
TRBD1	TRBV4-1	TRBJ2-1	17	TGCGCCAGCAGCCTCAGCCGGCCGAGGACAGGGGGCCCCAGGCAGTTCTTC	CASSLSRPRTGGPRQFF
TRBD1	TRBV7-8	TRBJ2-1	13	TGTGCCAGCAGCTTAGATGCAGGGGGCGAGCAGTTCTTC	CASSLDAGGEQFF